These T cell receptor beta chains were read from a single sample in a study of radiation and T cells in renal cell carcinoma. Sequencing used immunoSEQ multiplex PCR; TCRdb keeps in-frame clones, though not all of them. The profile covers about 150,000 clones, with around 90% appearing a single time and around 13% taken by the ten largest. This specimen consisted of blood, obtained from a patient whose treatment included radiotherapy and nephrectomy. These receptors originate from a woman aged 45-59 years with renal cell carcinoma. CDR3s include the opening cysteine and the closing phenylalanine or tryptophan. Fields, in order: V gene, CDR3 protein.

TRBV7-6 CASSVLAGGLRTAINEQFF
TRBV15 CATSMGQTFYGYTF
TRBV11-2 CASSLDRGFHEQYF
TRBV21-1 CASSKGQENTEAFF
TRBV7-2 CASSLAGTSTDTQYF
TRBV19 CASSIVGAGVPGELFF
TRBV6-6 CASRKGQGYSPLHF
TRBV5-1 CASSLVPGTAEAFF
TRBV19 CASREGANTGELFF
TRBV9 CASSAHPGQSYEQYF
TRBV6-5 CASSYSLAGGSDEQYF
TRBV7-3 CASSADPGPGYGYTF
TRBV18 CASSLMAADTYEQYF
TRBV7-2 CASSFPGTDTQYF
TRBV5-1 CASSPRAGASSSGNTIYF
TRBV18 CASSQQDSGNTIYF